This T cell receptor beta chain was identified in a study of cytomegalovirus exposure and HLA in healthy donors. Study in general: A prior study identified 120 million or so unique TCR beta sequences from about 200 million T cells.

V was shortened by 2 bases and J by 3 bases, with 14 bases between the two germline ends. The CDR3 has 15 amino acids. CDR1 and CDR2 (germline): SGHDN, FVKESK. 13 Jbeta primers and 60 Vbeta primers were used for the PCR. The protocol was immunoSEQ multiplex PCR, while the TCRdb copy is restricted to in-frame clones and leaves out a portion. The repertoire holds around 99,000 clones, with roughly 80% as singletons. Study outcomes and limitations: Clonal expansion, a later analysis showed, was greater in HLA-associated TCR beta chains than in equally common others. Prediction of most subjects' HLA-A and HLA-B alleles by TCR beta sequences was reportedly accurate. Using a false discovery rate of 0.05, a later analysis showed that 15,000 to 20,000 TCR beta sequences were associated with HLA alleles.

Remarks on this clone: What it recognizes is unknown.

The V gene is TRBV14, the J gene TRBJ2-7; no definite D call. The sample taken for sequencing was PBMCs. The TCR originated in a young man in good health and CMV-seropositive. The CDR3 bases are TGTGCCAGCAGCCAAAGGCAGGATCTGGTCTACGAGCAGTACTTC. Its protein product is CASSQRQDLVYEQYF.